The rows below give T cell receptor beta chains drawn from one sample of a study of OX40 agonist ivuxolimab in advanced cancers. Repertoires were generated with immunoSEQ multiplex PCR, while TCRdb's copy carries only in-frame clones and drops some. The sample lists about 80,000 clones, approximately 85% occurring once. Source: CD4+ or CD8+ T cells sorted from blood, taken in a trial of the OX40 agonist ivuxolimab. The receptor set was obtained from an adult with an advanced solid tumor such as melanoma, head and neck, liver or kidney cancer. CDR3s include the opening cysteine and the closing phenylalanine or tryptophan. The D gene is left open where the match is weak. Clone size, where shown, is once, few, many, or a class for clones that have expanded.

clone size,J gene,D gene,V gene,CDR3 length,CDR3 DNA,CDR3 protein
NA,TRBJ1-2,NA,TRBV5-1,16,TGCGCCAGCAGCTCCCAAACGCGGGGCCCGAACTATGGCTACACCTTC,CASSSQTRGPNYGYTF
NA,TRBJ1-4,TRBD1,TRBV19,17,TGTGCCAGTAGTACCTCACAGGGGGGCCCGCCTAATGAAAAACTGTTTTTT,CASSTSQGGPPNEKLFF
few,TRBJ1-5,TRBD1,TRBV10-3,15,TGTGCCATCAGTGAGGGGACAGGGGGAAATCAGCCCCAGCATTTT,CAISEGTGGNQPQHF
NA,TRBJ2-7,TRBD2,TRBV4-1,13,TGCGCCAGCAGCCAATCGGGGGGCTACGAGCAGTACTTC,CASSQSGGYEQYF
NA,TRBJ1-4,TRBD1,TRBV5-1,16,TGCGCCAGCAGCCCGGATCCGGGACAGAGTAATGAAAAACTGTTTTTT,CASSPDPGQSNEKLFF
NA,TRBJ1-5,NA,TRBV4-3,14,TGCGCCAGCAGCCCTGGACAGTCTCGGGAGCCCCAGCATTTT,CASSPGQSREPQHF
NA,TRBJ2-3,TRBD2,TRBV15,17,TGTGCCACCAGCAGCCCGATCCGACTAGCGGGAGCAGATACGCAGTATTTT,CATSSPIRLAGADTQYF
NA,TRBJ2-7,NA,TRBV28,12,TGTGCCAGCAGTTTTTACCCTTCCGAGCAGTACTTC,CASSFYPSEQYF
NA,TRBJ1-2,NA,TRBV9,13,TGTGCCAGCAGCGTAGCTATAACGGATGGCTACACCTTC,CASSVAITDGYTF
few,TRBJ2-3,NA,TRBV7-2,15,TGTGCCAGCAGCTTAGATGTAGCCCGCACAGATACGCAGTATTTT,CASSLDVARTDTQYF
NA,TRBJ1-2,NA,TRBV4-2,15,TGTGCCAGCAGACTCCCCAGGGAGGCTAACTATGGCTACACCTTC,CASRLPREANYGYTF
NA,TRBJ2-1,TRBD1,TRBV19,17,TGTGCCAGTAGTAAACACTTACAGGGGCCCCTCTACAATGAGCAGTTCTTC,CASSKHLQGPLYNEQFF
once,TRBJ2-5,TRBD1,TRBV19,15,TGTGCCAGTAGTATAGTAACAGGGGGACCGGGGACCCAGTACTTC,CASSIVTGGPGTQYF
NA,TRBJ1-1,TRBD1,TRBV19,15,TGTGCCAGTAGTATACAGGGGGCACCCCCCCCTGAAGCTTTCTTT,CASSIQGAPPPEAFF
NA,TRBJ2-2,TRBD1,TRBV5-5,14,TGTGCCAGCAGTCTACAGGGGTCCACCGGGGAGCTGTTTTTT,CASSLQGSTGELFF
few,TRBJ2-7,TRBD1,TRBV7-2,14,TGTGCCAGCAGCTTGACAGGGAAGAAGTACGAGCAGTACTTC,CASSLTGKKYEQYF
NA,TRBJ2-1,TRBD1,TRBV5-1,14,TGCGCCAGCAGCTTGGGGGACAGTTACAATGAGCAGTTCTTC,CASSLGDSYNEQFF
NA,TRBJ2-3,NA,TRBV27,15,TGTGCCAGCAGTTTTTCTGGGCACCTCACAGATACGCAGTATTTT,CASSFSGHLTDTQYF
NA,TRBJ2-5,NA,TRBV30,13,TGTGCCTGGAGGAAGACAGGACAAGAGACCCAGTACTTC,CAWRKTGQETQYF
NA,TRBJ1-4,TRBD1,TRBV30,16,TGTGCCTGGAGTGTACCCATACAGGGGGGTAATGAAAAACTGTTTTTT,CAWSVPIQGGNEKLFF
NA,TRBJ2-3,NA,TRBV19,16,TGTGCCAGTAGTCCCCGCAGGTGGGAGGAGGGGGATACGCAGTATTTT,CASSPRRWEEGDTQYF
NA,TRBJ1-3,TRBD1,TRBV6-1,16,TGTGCCAGCAGTGGGGGTGACAGGGTCCCCGGAAACACCATATATTTT,CASSGGDRVPGNTIYF
few,TRBJ1-2,NA,TRBV12-5,14,TGTGCTAGTGGTTTGAGTGGGGGGTACTATGGCTACACCTTC,CASGLSGGYYGYTF
NA,TRBJ2-3,NA,TRBV7-8,16,TGTGCCAGCAGCTTATATAATGGAGCGACGACAGATACGCAGTATTTT,CASSLYNGATTDTQYF
NA,TRBJ1-6,NA,TRBV7-9,12,TGTGCCAGCAGCTTAACGGATTCACCCCTCCACTTT,CASSLTDSPLHF
once,TRBJ2-7,NA,TRBV6-1,13,TGTGCCAGCAGTGTGGACGTAGGTTACGAGCAGTACTTC,CASSVDVGYEQYF
NA,TRBJ1-6,TRBD1,TRBV5-6,15,TGTGCCAGCAGCGGACCAGGGGGGGAATATTCACCCCTCCACTTT,CASSGPGGEYSPLHF
NA,TRBJ2-2,NA,TRBV4-1,17,TGCGCCAGCAGCCAACACGACATGGGGTTCAGCACCGGGGAGCTGTTTTTT,CASSQHDMGFSTGELFF
NA,TRBJ1-2,NA,TRBV5-1,14,TGCGCCAGCAGCTTGGAGACGGCTAACTATGGCTACACCTTC,CASSLETANYGYTF
NA,TRBJ1-3,NA,TRBV9,15,TGTGCCAGCAGCGAAACAGGGAGCTCTGGAAACACCATATATTTT,CASSETGSSGNTIYF
few,TRBJ2-2,TRBD2,TRBV11-2,17,TGTGCCAGCAGCTCCCTTAGCGGGGGGACAAACACCGGGGAGCTGTTTTTT,CASSSLSGGTNTGELFF
NA,TRBJ2-1,TRBD2,TRBV7-2,13,TGTGCCAGTGAGCGGGAGGGCCTCTATGAGCAGTTCTTC,CASEREGLYEQFF
NA,TRBJ1-1,NA,TRBV6-5,14,TGTGCCAGCAGTTTATCAGGGGTGGGCACTGAAGCTTTCTTT,CASSLSGVGTEAFF
NA,TRBJ2-3,TRBD2,TRBV2,17,TGTGCCAGCAGTGTTGGGACTAGCGGGAGGGCTTGGGATACGCAGTATTTT,CASSVGTSGRAWDTQYF
NA,TRBJ1-1,NA,TRBV19,11,TGTGCCAGTAGCGGAGAACACGAAGCTTTCTTT,CASSGEHEAFF
NA,TRBJ2-3,NA,TRBV7-9,13,TGTGCCAGCAGCTTGCCCGGGGCAGATACGCAGTATTTT,CASSLPGADTQYF
NA,TRBJ2-3,NA,TRBV5-8,9,TGTGCCAGCGGTTATACGCAGTATTTT,CASGYTQYF
NA,TRBJ1-4,NA,TRBV30,15,TGTGCCACCCAAAGTGGTCCTACAACTAATGAAAAACTGTTTTTT,CATQSGPTTNEKLFF
NA,TRBJ2-7,TRBD1,TRBV7-9,12,TGTGCCAGCAGCCCTGACAGGGGGGTGGGGTACTTC,CASSPDRGVGYF